These 17 T cell receptor beta chains were all obtained from the same sample, sequenced in a study of shared clonotypes between healthy human individuals. Assay: immunoSEQ multiplex PCR; the TCRdb copy retains only in-frame clones and omits some. The sample records roughly 500,000 clones, 90% to 96% being singletons. Sequenced: naive CD4+ T cells sorted from blood. Subset in this sample: CD45RA+ positively selected. All receptors derive from a woman aged 30 to 39 in good health.

For this clone: The same CDR3 arises from other DNA sequences in this sample as well. The chain recombines TRBV4-1 with TRBJ2-5; 10 nucleotides align to TRBD2. The CDR3 length is 15 residues. Germline values: CDR1 MGHRA, CDR2 YSYEKL. V shed 1 base, J shed 3 bases, and the junction held 2 bases outside the gene matches. The CDR3: CASSQGLAGEETQYF. The CDR3 region has the DNA TGCGCCAGCAGCCAAGGTCTAGCGGGAGAAGAGACCCAGTACTTC.

This clone was seen only once. The chain joins TRBV27 to TRBJ2-7; 8 bases fit TRBD2. The trim removed 6 bases at V and 6 bases at J, leaving 13 bases unmatched. The CDR3 is 15 residues long. Germline loops: CDR1 MNHEY, CDR2 SMNVEV (reference sequence). The CDR3 nucleotides are TGTGCCAGCAGCCCCGACCCAGCGGGAGAAATCGAGCAGTACTTC. Protein sequence: CASSPDPAGEIEQYF.

J is TRBJ2-1 and V is TRBV5-1, with no clear D. There are 13 residues in the CDR3. Trimming shortened V by 0 bases and J by 7 bases, and 8 bases separated the two germline ends. The germline CDR1 and CDR2 sequences are SGHRS and YFSETQ. The CDR3 region has the DNA TGCGCCAGCAGCTTGGGCTATCGGAATGAGCAGTTCTTC. This encodes CASSLGYRNEQFF.

This sequence joins TRBV5-6 and TRBJ1-6; D ambiguous. The germline CDR1 and CDR2 sequences are SGHDT and YYEEEE. This CDR3 spans 14 amino acids. V dropped 1 base and J dropped 8 bases, with 10 bases sitting between them. Written as DNA, the CDR3 is TGTGCCAGCAGCTTGCCGCATCATGATTCACCCCTCCACTTT. Translating it yields CASSLPHHDSPLHF.

The chain has TRBV10-3 and TRBJ1-1; D unclear. This CDR3 contains 13 residues. The V end was cut by 5 bases, the J end by 4 bases, with 11 bases between. Germline CDR1 and CDR2: ENHRY and SYGVKD. The CDR3 DNA sequence: TGTGCCATCAGTCCAGACCGAGGCACTGAAGCTTTCTTT. It translates to CAISPDRGTEAFF.

This clone was seen once. V gene TRBV19 combines with J gene TRBJ2-7; D possibly corresponds to TRBD2 (6 bases). This CDR3 has 16 residues. V lost 0 bases and J 3 bases, leaving 15 bases between the germline ends. The germline V gene has CDR1 LNHDA and CDR2 SQIVND (reference sequence). The chain's CDR3 is CASSIDWRVTIYEQYF. The CDR3 DNA reads as TGTGCCAGTAGTATAGATTGGAGGGTCACCATCTACGAGCAGTACTTC.

The chain recombines TRBV7-8 with TRBJ2-2; TRBD1 or TRBD2 may be the D gene (5 bases each). Germline V gives CDR1 SGHVS, CDR2 FQNEAQ. The CDR3 consists of 16 residues. The V end was cut by 5 bases, the J end by 4 bases, with 17 bases between. This CDR3 reads CASSSPGRRSTGELFF. The CDR3 region has the DNA TGTGCCAGCAGCAGCCCGGGGCGAAGGAGCACCGGGGAGCTGTTTTTT.

This chain uses TRBV10-2 with TRBJ2-6, with 8 bases that match TRBD1. V gave up 2 bases and J gave up 2 bases; unmatched junction bases: 5. This CDR3 comprises 17 residues. CDR1 and CDR2 (germline): WSHSY, SAAADI. The CDR3 coding sequence is TGCGCCAGCAGTGAGCTAGCAGGGGGCGCTGGGGCCAACGTCCTGACTTTC. This sequence encodes CASSELAGGAGANVLTF.

This clone was observed a few times. This chain links TRBV28 with TRBJ1-5; D gene unclear. With 6 bases removed from V and 2 bases from J, the gap between germline ends came to 11 bases. Germline CDR1 MDHEN, CDR2 SYDVKM. CDR3 length equals 14 residues. CDR3 in DNA: TGTGCCAGCAGCCCAATTCTAGGCAATCAGCCCCAGCATTTT. It specifies CASSPILGNQPQHF.

This sequence joins TRBV19 and TRBJ1-1; D may be TRBD1 (6 bases). The CDR3 is made up of 15 amino acids. The V gene's germline CDR1 is LNHDA and CDR2 SQIVND (reference sequence). Trimming removed 1 base at V and 5 bases at J, with 14 bases between. This CDR3 reads CASSIVGGRGTEAFF. CDR3 sequence (DNA): TGTGCCAGTAGTATAGTTGGGGGGCGAGGGACTGAAGCTTTCTTT.

The chain links TRBV1 to TRBJ2-1. TRBV1 corresponds to a pseudogene. The CDR3 contains 16 residues. The CDR3 DNA reads TGCACCAGCAGCCAATCCCCCGAAAAGACCTACAATGAGCAGTTCTTC. The encoded protein is CTSSQSPEKTYNEQFF.

The V call is TRBV4-1, the J call TRBJ2-7; TRBD2 aligns across 8 bases. The CDR3 totals 14 residues. V was pared by 2 bases and J by 1 base, with 1 base of the junction left unmatched. CDR1 MGHRA and CDR2 YSYEKL come from the germline V gene. The CDR3 nucleotides are TGCGCCAGCAGCCAATTAGCGGGGTCCTACGAGCAGTACTTC. Encoded protein: CASSQLAGSYEQYF.

The sample holds one count of this clone. The V gene is TRBV6-5, the J gene TRBJ2-1; 9 nucleotides align to TRBD1. There are 15 residues in the CDR3. The ends lost 6 bases at V and 10 bases at J; junction bases unmatched: 13. CDR1 is MNHEY and CDR2 is SVGAGI in the germline V gene. The CDR3 DNA follows: TGTGCCAGCAGAACCGGGACAGGGCCTCCCAGCGAGCAGTTCTTC. It specifies CASRTGTGPPSEQFF.

The V gene is TRBV7-2, the J gene TRBJ2-1, with TRBD2 identical over 7 bases. J was trimmed by 9 bases and V by 2 bases; bases with no gene match: 10. CDR1 and CDR2 (germline): SGHTA, FQGNSA. The CDR3 has 15 amino acids. For the CDR3, the DNA is TGTGCCAGCAGCTTATCAGCGGGGAATAATGTTGAGCAGTTCTTC. This gives the protein CASSLSAGNNVEQFF.

The CDR3 nucleotides read TGCGCCAGCAGCTTTGACAGGGCCGACTTGTCACGTTATGGCTACACCTTC. Translated: CASSFDRADLSRYGYTF. The chain combines TRBV5-1 with TRBJ1-2, with TRBD1 identical over 7 bases. This CDR3 has 17 residues. V was clipped by 2 bases and J by 5 bases; unmatched bases: 15. The germline CDR1 and CDR2 sequences are SGHRS and YFSETQ.

Worth noting for this clone: Distinct nucleotide sequences in the sample also encode this CDR3. The genes are TRBV5-1 and TRBJ2-2; D is unresolved. Between the trimmed V and J ends, which lost 1 base and 5 bases, there was a span of 6 bases. CDR1 and CDR2 (germline): SGHRS, YFSETQ. CDR3 length equals 13 residues. The CDR3 spells CASSLTGTGELFF. The CDR3 nucleotides are TGCGCCAGCAGCTTGACGGGTACCGGGGAGCTGTTTTTT.

The rearrangement uses TRBV2 and TRBJ2-2, with 12 bases aligning to TRBD2. The CDR3 length is 17 residues. Per the germline V gene, CDR1 is SNHLY and CDR2 is FYNNEI. The trim removed 7 bases at V and 4 bases at J, leaving 10 bases unmatched. CDR3 region: CASTETSGRGSTGELFF. The CDR3 DNA reads TGTGCCAGCACAGAGACTAGCGGGAGAGGTAGCACCGGGGAGCTGTTTTTT.